The entry below describes one T cell receptor beta chain. There are 14 residues in the CDR3. V lost 3 bases, J lost 4 bases, and 12 bases lay in between. Germline V gives CDR1 MDHEN, CDR2 SYDVKM. Libraries were prepared by immunoSEQ multiplex PCR; TCRdb keeps only in-frame clonotypes and omits some of them. The data contain about 79,000 clones, around 85% of them singletons. This sample was included in a study of OX40 agonist ivuxolimab in advanced cancers. Samples of blood were obtained at baseline, on cycle 4 day 1, and on cycle 7 day 1. The receptor was isolated from an adult with an advanced solid tumor such as melanoma, head and neck, liver or kidney cancer. This chain joins TRBV28 and TRBJ1-2; D might be TRBD1 (5 bases). Material: CD4+ or CD8+ T cells sorted from blood, obtained in a trial of the OX40 agonist ivuxolimab. CDR3 nucleotide sequence: TGTGCCAGCAGTTTCCCGGCAGGGACCTATGGCTACACCTTC. This encodes CASSFPAGTYGYTF.